This T cell receptor beta chain comes out of a study of T cells in tuberculosis. At the level of the study: The T cells targeted glucose monomycolate, a mycobacterial lipid, via CD1B. A South African cohort included IGRA-negative adolescents, latently infected IGRA-positive adolescents and adults with active tuberculosis.

With regard to this clone: The antigen is not known.

Findings of the study overall: Active tuberculosis TCR-alpha repertoires lay closer to GMM-specific TCRs than IGRA-negative controls, suggesting clonal expansion.

On average about 100,000 T cells per donor were immunosequenced. Some clones are missing from TCRdb's copy, which holds only in-frame ones; the method was immunoSEQ multiplex PCR. The sample includes 40,000 to 50,000 clones, approximately 95% of them seen just once. The sample comprised PBMCs. This TCR was sampled from a donor aged 5-35 years with latent tuberculosis or without tuberculosis infection.

CDR3 bases: TGCGCCAGCGACGTAGGCGCGGGGGGTAATGAGCAGTTCTTC. It is translated as CASDVGAGGNEQFF. This sequence joins TRBV5-1 and TRBJ2-1; 8 bases align to TRBD2. This CDR3 is 14 amino acids long. J was trimmed by 7 bases and V by 7 bases; bases with no gene match: 10. The germline V gene has CDR1 SGHRS and CDR2 YFSETQ.